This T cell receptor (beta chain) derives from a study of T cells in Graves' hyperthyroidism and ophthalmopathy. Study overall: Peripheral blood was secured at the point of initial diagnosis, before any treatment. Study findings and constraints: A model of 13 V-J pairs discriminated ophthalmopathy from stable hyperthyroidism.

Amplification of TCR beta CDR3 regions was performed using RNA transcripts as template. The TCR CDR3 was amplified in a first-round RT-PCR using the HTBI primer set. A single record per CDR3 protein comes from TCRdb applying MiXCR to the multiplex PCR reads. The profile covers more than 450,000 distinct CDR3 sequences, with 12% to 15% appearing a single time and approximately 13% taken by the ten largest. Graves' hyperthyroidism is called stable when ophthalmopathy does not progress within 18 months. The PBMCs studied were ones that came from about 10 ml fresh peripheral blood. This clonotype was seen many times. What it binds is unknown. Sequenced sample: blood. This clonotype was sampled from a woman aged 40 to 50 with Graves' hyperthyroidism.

The CDR3 spells CASSPPALAGGQETQYF. CDR3 in DNA: TGTGCCAGCAGTCCCCCGGCCCTAGCGGGAGGACAAGAGACCCAGTACTTC. The V gene is TRBV27, the J gene TRBJ2-5; 11 bases fit TRBD2. Germline V lookup: CDR1 MNHEY, CDR2 SMNVEV (reference sequence). The CDR3 totals 17 residues. Losses at the gene ends were 5 bases for V and 2 bases for J; bases not matched to a gene: 10.